These 30 T cell receptor beta chains originate from one sample sequenced in a study of T cell responses to AZD1222 COVID-19 vaccine. Data came from immunoSEQ multiplex PCR; TCRdb stores just in-frame clones and leaves some out. The data show approximately 79,000 clones, with 65% to 90% seen just once and approximately 7.9% held by the top ten. This specimen consisted of peripheral blood, obtained on day 0 of AZD1222 vaccination. These receptors came from an adult in good health.

In its sample, this clone was seen a few times. The V gene is TRBV2, the J gene TRBJ2-7; TRBD2 might be the D (5 bases). The germline V gene has CDR1 SNHLY and CDR2 FYNNEI. The V end was cut by 11 bases, the J end by 2 bases, with 10 bases between. The CDR3 loop spans 11 amino acids. Here the CDR3 reads CAGGDAYEQYF. The CDR3 region has the DNA TGTGCCGGAGGAGATGCCTACGAGCAGTACTTC.

The V gene is TRBV9, the J gene TRBJ2-4; D remains ambiguous. The CDR3 extends over 17 amino acids. Germline V gene data show CDR1 as SGDLS and CDR2 as YYNGEE. V lost 3 bases and J lost 5, with 21 bases in between. CDR3 coding DNA: TGTGCCAGCAGCGCCGACTCATCCTACTCGGACGAAAACATTCAGTACTTC. This codes for CASSADSSYSDENIQYF.

This clone was observed a single time. This chain joins TRBV4-3 and TRBJ2-1; the D is unclear. V gave up 0 bases and J gave up 7 bases, with 7 bases separating them. The germline CDR1 and CDR2 sequences are LGHNA and YSLEER. The CDR3 covers 13 residues. The CDR3 region is CASSQDRWNEQFF. The DNA of the CDR3 is TGCGCCAGCAGCCAAGATCGGTGGAATGAGCAGTTCTTC.

This clone was recorded a few times. The chain carries TRBV6-4 and TRBJ2-1; TRBD2 agrees at 10 bases. The CDR3 consists of 16 residues. Germline loops: CDR1 MRHNA, CDR2 SNTAGT. Germline trimming cut 5 bases from V and 1 base from J; bases unmatched to any gene: 5. The CDR3 loop reads CASSPLAGDSYNEQFF. Here the CDR3 DNA reads TGTGCCAGCAGTCCCCTAGCGGGGGATTCCTACAATGAGCAGTTCTTC.

V and J are TRBV7-2 and TRBJ2-1; 10 positions agree with TRBD2. The length of the CDR3 is 16 residues. Unmatched junction bases numbered 9, after V lost 5 bases and J lost 5 bases. The germline CDR1 and CDR2 sequences are SGHTA and FQGNSA. The CDR3 DNA reads TGTGCCAGCAGCCCATCCGGGACTAGCGTTCACAATGAGCAGTTCTTC. Its translation: CASSPSGTSVHNEQFF.

The rearrangement links TRBV14 to TRBJ1-4; D uncertain. The CDR3 length is 12 residues. Trimming removed 4 bases at V and 4 bases at J, with 4 bases between. Looked up from germline, CDR1 is SGHDN and CDR2 is FVKESK. In nucleotides, the CDR3 is TGTGCCAGCAGCCGAAGTAATGAAAAACTGTTTTTT. It codes for CASSRSNEKLFF.

The chain uses TRBV6-4 and TRBJ1-3, with D possibly matching TRBD1 (5 bases). V was shortened by 4 bases and J by 0 bases, with 10 bases between the two germline ends. Germline lookup yields CDR1 MRHNA and CDR2 SNTAGT. The CDR3 spans 15 residues. CDR3 in amino acids: CASSGGANSGNTIYF. In DNA form, the CDR3 reads TGTGCCAGCAGTGGCGGGGCCAACTCTGGAAACACCATATATTTT.

V gene TRBV6-5 combines with J gene TRBJ1-3; the match to TRBD1 covers 8 bases. The CDR3 spans 14 residues. Germline values: CDR1 MNHEY, CDR2 SVGAGI. Unmatched junction bases numbered 5, after V lost 2 bases and J lost 8 bases. CDR3 bases: TGTGCCAGCAGTTACCCAACAGGGGGTTACACCATATATTTT. This encodes CASSYPTGGYTIYF.

This clone was observed once. The gene calls are TRBV19 and TRBJ2-1; D gene uncertain. The CDR3 length is 17 residues. Germline V gene lookup returns CDR1 LNHDA and CDR2 SQIVND (reference sequence). Trimming shortened V by 0 bases and J by 2 bases, and 14 bases separated the two germline ends. CDR3 residues: CASSIDKGRSAYNEQFF. Written as DNA, the CDR3 is TGTGCCAGTAGTATAGATAAAGGGCGCTCGGCCTACAATGAGCAGTTCTTC.

The chain couples TRBV6-2 or TRBV6-3 to TRBJ2-7, with TRBD2 identical over 8 bases. Germline V gene lookup returns CDR1 MNHEY and CDR2 SVGEGT. With V trimmed by 5 bases and J by 6 bases, 9 bases remained unmatched. The CDR3 contains 14 residues. CDR3 coding DNA: TGTGCCAGCAGTCTTAGCGGGACCGCCCGCGAGCAGTACTTC. Amino acid sequence: CASSLSGTAREQYF.

The chain recombines TRBV7-3 with TRBJ2-3, with D uncertain. Trimming shortened V by 0 bases and J by 2 bases, and 6 bases separated the two germline ends. In germline, CDR1 is SGHTA, CDR2 FQGTGA. CDR3 length: 14 residues. The CDR3 is CASSLTANTDTQYF. In nucleotides, the CDR3 is TGTGCCAGCAGCTTAACGGCCAACACAGATACGCAGTATTTT.

The chain links TRBV5-1 to TRBJ1-3; a weak D match, TRBD1 (5 bases). Trimming stripped 2 bases from V and 4 bases from J, with 16 bases between. The CDR3 length is 16 residues. Germline loops: CDR1 SGHRS, CDR2 YFSETQ. CDR3 DNA: TGCGCCAGCAGCTTTCGACCGGGACTGGACGGAAACACCATATATTTT. This gives the protein CASSFRPGLDGNTIYF.

Written as DNA, the CDR3 is TGTGCCAGCAGTTTGACCCTTCCGGGTGAGCAGTTCTTC. It codes for CASSLTLPGEQFF. The V and J genes are TRBV28 and TRBJ2-1; D is ambiguous. CDR3 length: 13 residues. Germline lookup yields CDR1 MDHEN and CDR2 SYDVKM. The V gene lost 3 bases and the J gene lost 9 bases, with 12 bases spanning the gap.

J is TRBJ2-7 and V is TRBV28, with a possible D match to TRBD1 (6 bases). The germline V gene has CDR1 MDHEN and CDR2 SYDVKM. The CDR3 length is 19 residues. V lost 4 bases, J lost 2 bases, and 27 bases lay in between. The CDR3 DNA sequence: TGTGCCAGCAGTTCCGGCACGCAACTAGGGACAAGGGGTGCCTACGAGCAGTACTTC. It is translated as CASSSGTQLGTRGAYEQYF.

The chain combines TRBV2 with TRBJ1-5, with 10 positions matching TRBD1. The CDR3 loop spans 15 amino acids. With V trimmed by 6 bases and J by 3 bases, 5 bases remained unmatched. Germline values: CDR1 SNHLY, CDR2 FYNNEI. CDR3 in amino acids: CASRPGQGNNQPQHF. The CDR3 bases are TGTGCCAGCAGGCCGGGACAGGGGAACAATCAGCCCCAGCATTTT.

The rearrangement uses TRBV5-1 and TRBJ2-2, with a tentative D call TRBD2 (6 bases). Germline V gives CDR1 SGHRS, CDR2 YFSETQ. V was clipped by 2 bases and J by 3 bases, with 8 bases between them. The CDR3 extends over 14 amino acids. The CDR3, as DNA: TGCGCCAGCAGCTTAGGGACTGACACCGGGGAGCTGTTTTTT. It translates to CASSLGTDTGELFF.

The rearrangement uses TRBV6-5 and TRBJ2-3, with TRBD1 identical over 7 bases. The germline V gene encodes CDR1 MNHEY and CDR2 SVGAGI. The CDR3 runs 14 residues. V was pared by 5 bases and J by 1 base, with 3 bases of the junction left unmatched. Here the CDR3 reads CASSNRGGTDTQYF. The CDR3 nucleotides are TGTGCCAGCAGTAACAGGGGAGGCACAGATACGCAGTATTTT.

This chain links TRBV28 with TRBJ2-3, with TRBD1 matching over 8 bases. Trimming took 8 bases from V and 3 from J; bases not matched to a gene: 10. The germline gives CDR1 MDHEN, CDR2 SYDVKM. The CDR3 length is 15 residues. For the CDR3, the DNA is TGTGCCAGCGAGGGTTGGACAGGGACGACAGATACGCAGTATTTT. It codes for CASEGWTGTTDTQYF. Looking up the rest from reference TRBV28 and TRBJ2-3 gives the full variable domain: DVKVTQSSRYLVKRTGEKVFLECVQDMDHENMFWYRQDPGLGLRLIYFSYDVKMKEKGDIPEGYSVSREKKERFSLILESASTNQTSMYLCASEGWTGTTDTQYFGPGTRLTVL.

The chain uses TRBV20-1 and TRBJ2-1; D unresolved. V lost 3 bases, J lost 4 bases, and 4 bases lay in between. CDR3 size: 11 residues. Germline-derived CDR1 and CDR2 are DFQATT and SNEGSKA (reference sequence). The CDR3 DNA sequence: TGCAGTGCTAGCCCGTACAATGAGCAGTTCTTC. Its protein product is CSASPYNEQFF.

The chain couples TRBV5-1 to TRBJ2-5, with D possibly matching TRBD2 (5 bases). CDR1 and CDR2 from the germline V gene are SGHRS and YFSETQ. This CDR3 spans 11 amino acids. V was cut by 5 bases and J by 6 bases, with 8 bases left in between. CDR3 in amino acids: CASREAQTQYF. The CDR3, as DNA: TGCGCCAGCAGGGAGGCACAGACCCAGTACTTC.

The rearrangement uses TRBV19 and TRBJ1-1; 7 nucleotides agree with TRBD1. CDR1 LNHDA and CDR2 SQIVND come from the germline V gene (reference sequence). V gave up 1 base and J gave up 5 bases; unmatched junction bases: 4. The CDR3 totals 14 residues. Here the CDR3 DNA reads TGTGCCAGTAGTATAGCTACAGGGGTTACTGAAGCTTTCTTT. It codes for CASSIATGVTEAFF.

The chain uses TRBV2 and TRBJ1-5, with D possibly matching TRBD1 (6 bases). The V gene lost 5 bases and the J gene lost 0 bases, with 11 bases spanning the gap. This CDR3 spans 15 amino acids. The germline V gene has CDR1 SNHLY and CDR2 FYNNEI. CDR3 loop: CASSLGQDSNQPQHF. As DNA, the CDR3 is TGTGCCAGCAGTTTGGGACAAGATAGCAATCAGCCCCAGCATTTT.

V usage is TRBV3-1 (or the pseudogene TRBV3-2) and J usage is TRBJ2-1; D is unclear. V lost 1 base and J lost 1, with 8 bases in between. The CDR3 length is 15 residues. In germline, CDR1 is LGHDT, CDR2 YNNKEL (reference sequence). In DNA form, the CDR3 reads TGTGCCAGCAGCCAAGCGGTAGGGTCCTACAATGAGCAGTTCTTC. This encodes CASSQAVGSYNEQFF.

The rearrangement joins TRBV2 to TRBJ1-2; the D is unclear. Germline assignment: CDR1 SNHLY and CDR2 FYNNEI. There are 14 residues in the CDR3. With 4 bases removed from V and 7 bases from J, the gap between germline ends came to 16 bases. Written as DNA, the CDR3 is TGTGCCAGCAGTGCAGCCAGGCTTTCGGCTGGCTACACCTTC. Translated: CASSAARLSAGYTF.

The V call is TRBV15, the J call TRBJ2-7; D possibly corresponds to TRBD1 (6 bases). Germline-derived CDR1 and CDR2 are LNHNV and YYDKDF (reference sequence). CDR3 length equals 15 residues. V was trimmed by 0 bases and J by 6 bases, leaving 15 bases between them. The CDR3 DNA sequence: TGTGCCACCAGCAGAGATTGGAACAGGGCCTGCGAGCAGTACTTC. Translated: CATSRDWNRACEQYF. Together with reference TRBV15 and TRBJ2-7, the CDR3 gives the full variable domain: DAMVIQNPRYQVTQFGKPVTLSCSQTLNHNVMYWYQQKSSQAPKLLFHYYDKDFNNEADTPDNFQSRRPNTSFCFLDIRSPGLGDTAMYLCATSRDWNRACEQYFGPGTRLTVT.

The CDR3 DNA follows: TGTGCCAGCAGCCCACAGGGGACGTCGCGAGGGACTGAAGCTTTCTTT. Its protein product is CASSPQGTSRGTEAFF. V is TRBV5-5 and J is TRBJ1-1, with 7 positions matching TRBD1. This CDR3 region has 16 residues. Germline V gene data show CDR1 as SGHKS and CDR2 as YYEKEE (reference sequence). The V and J ends lost 4 bases and 5 bases, in that order; junction bases with no gene match: 14.

A few counts support this clone. The chain carries TRBV6-6 and TRBJ1-4; D remains ambiguous. The V end lost 2 bases, the J end lost 6 bases, and 13 bases lay between the germline ends. Germline CDR1 MNHNY, CDR2 SVGAGI (reference sequence). This CDR3 is 15 amino acids long. The CDR3 spells CASSYTSPVDEKLFF. CDR3 in DNA: TGTGCCAGCAGTTACACCAGCCCCGTGGATGAAAAACTGTTTTTT.

This clone was observed a few times. The chain joins TRBV28 to TRBJ2-2; D uncertain. The CDR3 extends over 16 amino acids. Germline CDR1 reads MDHEN; CDR2 reads SYDVKM. V lost 2 bases, J lost 4 bases, and 14 bases lay in between. This CDR3 is CASSLVDVSFTGELFF. Written as DNA, the CDR3 is TGTGCCAGCAGTTTAGTGGACGTCAGCTTCACCGGGGAGCTGTTTTTT. Variable domain in full (rest from reference TRBV28 and TRBJ2-2): DVKVTQSSRYLVKRTGEKVFLECVQDMDHENMFWYRQDPGLGLRLIYFSYDVKMKEKGDIPEGYSVSREKKERFSLILESASTNQTSMYLCASSLVDVSFTGELFFGEGSRLTVL.

J is TRBJ2-5 and V is TRBV12-3 or TRBV12-4; 8 bases match TRBD2. The junction had 6 bases not matched to a gene; V was cut back by 8 bases and J by 7 bases. The CDR3 runs 12 residues. In nucleotides, the CDR3 is TGTGCCAGCGGAAGCGGGAGATTGACCCAGTACTTC. This translates into CASGSGRLTQYF.

The gene calls are TRBV11-2 and TRBJ1-4; TRBD1 might be the D (5 bases). V was pared by 1 base and J by 7 bases, with 13 bases between. The germline V gene has CDR1 SGHAT and CDR2 FQNNGV. The CDR3 is 15 amino acids. CDR3: CASSLVGGVGEKLFF. The CDR3 DNA reads as TGTGCCAGCAGCTTAGTGGGAGGGGTGGGTGAAAAACTGTTTTTT.